This is a list of T cell receptor beta chains from one sample in a study of naive and memory T cell subsets. TCRdb reprocessed the UMI-ligation and nested PCR reads with MiXCR, giving one entry per CDR3 protein. The table shows around 160,000 distinct CDR3 sequences, with 22% occurring only once. Sequencing used naive CD4+ T cells from blood. These TCRs come from a human donor in good health. Both conserved end residues are part of each CDR3. Fields, in order: clone size, V gene, J gene, D gene, CDR3 protein, CDR3 DNA. D genes are given only for firm matches. Clone size, where shown, is once, few, many, or a class for clones that have expanded.

NA	TRBV7-2	TRBJ1-1	NA	CASSLANGMNTEAFF	TGTGCCAGCAGCTTAGCGAACGGCATGAACACTGAAGCTTTCTTT
many	TRBV18	TRBJ2-1	TRBD1	CASSPGTGSYNEQFF	TGTGCCAGCTCACCCGGGACAGGGTCCTACAATGAGCAGTTCTTC
NA	TRBV3-1	TRBJ2-7	NA	CASSQSRRGEQYF	TGTGCCAGCAGCCAAAGCCGGCGGGGCGAGCAGTACTTC
many	TRBV9	TRBJ2-4	NA	CASSTGGGGNIQYF	TGTGCCAGCAGCACAGGAGGGGGAGGCAACATTCAGTACTTC
NA	TRBV27	TRBJ2-1	TRBD1	CASSSQDRGKLYNEQFF	TGTGCCAGCAGCTCCCAGGACAGGGGAAAATTATACAATGAGCAGTTCTTC
few	TRBV11-2	TRBJ1-5	NA	CASSLDRRNQPQHF	TGTGCCAGCAGCTTAGATCGAAGGAATCAGCCCCAGCATTTT
NA	TRBV6-2/TRBV6-3	TRBJ2-7	TRBD1	CASSRGPSYEQYF	TGTGCCAGCAGCAGGGGGCCCTCCTACGAGCAGTACTTC
few	TRBV5-1	TRBJ1-2	NA	CASSLDPLSNYGYTF	TGCGCCAGCAGCTTGGACCCGCTATCGAACTATGGCTACACCTTC
NA	TRBV29-1	TRBJ2-1	NA	CSVGGWDGLSNEQFF	TGCAGCGTTGGAGGTTGGGATGGGTTGTCCAATGAGCAGTTCTTC
few	TRBV7-8	TRBJ1-3	NA	CASSTPGSGNTIYF	TGTGCCAGCTCAACACCGGGCTCTGGAAACACCATATATTTT
few	TRBV27	TRBJ2-7	TRBD1	CASSKIRGYEQYF	TGTGCCAGCAGCAAAATCAGGGGGTACGAGCAGTACTTC
NA	TRBV5-5	TRBJ1-1	NA	CASSFSTEAFF	TGTGCCAGCAGCTTTTCCACTGAAGCTTTCTTT
few	TRBV28	TRBJ1-1	NA	CASSATGWGAEAFF	TGTGCCAGCAGTGCGACGGGGTGGGGGGCTGAAGCTTTCTTT
NA	TRBV7-3	TRBJ2-1	NA	CASTWEGASYNEQFF	TGTGCCAGCACCTGGGAGGGGGCCTCCTACAATGAGCAGTTCTTC
many	TRBV12-3/TRBV12-4	TRBJ2-1	TRBD1	CASSKRTGRFYNEQFF	TGTGCCAGCAGTAAGAGGACAGGGCGGTTCTACAATGAGCAGTTCTTC
once	TRBV4-1	TRBJ2-3	TRBD2	CASSQLGLAAQYF	TGCGCCAGCAGCCAACTGGGACTAGCGGCGCAGTATTTT
once	TRBV7-6	TRBJ1-5	NA	CASSSSLLQPQHF	TGTGCCAGCAGCTCCTCCTTGTTGCAGCCCCAGCATTTT
once	TRBV7-1	TRBJ1-5	TRBD1	CASSPTGTGNQPQHF	TGTGCCAGCAGCCCCACCGGGACAGGGAATCAGCCCCAGCATTTT
NA	TRBV25-1	TRBJ2-5	TRBD1	CASSKRTGAETQYF	TGTGCCAGCAGTAAAAGGACAGGGGCAGAGACCCAGTACTTC
NA	TRBV6-5	TRBJ2-5	TRBD1	CASSAGQGGRETQYF	TGTGCCAGCAGCGCGGGACAGGGGGGAAGGGAGACCCAGTACTTC
NA	TRBV5-1	TRBJ2-3	NA	CASSSGGLADTQYF	TGCGCCAGCAGCTCGGGCGGGCTCGCAGATACGCAGTATTTT
many	TRBV27	TRBJ2-1	TRBD2	CASSFLAGGPGEQFF	TGTGCCAGCAGTTTCTTAGCGGGAGGGCCAGGGGAGCAGTTCTTC
many	TRBV7-9	TRBJ1-2	NA	CASSFSRDNYGYTF	TGTGCCAGCAGCTTTTCCAGGGACAACTATGGCTACACCTTC
NA	TRBV27	TRBJ1-5	NA	CASSLAGRNQPQHF	TGTGCCAGCAGTTTAGCCGGCAGGAATCAGCCCCAGCATTTT
NA	TRBV4-2	TRBJ2-1	TRBD2	CASSQEGAGGPDEQFF	TGTGCCAGCAGCCAAGAGGGGGCGGGAGGGCCGGATGAGCAGTTCTTC
few	TRBV5-1	TRBJ2-7	NA	CASGYQSSYEQYF	TGCGCCAGCGGATACCAGAGTTCCTACGAGCAGTACTTC
NA	TRBV11-2	TRBJ2-3	TRBD2	CASSPNGLAGDTQYF	TGTGCCAGCAGCCCTAATGGACTAGCGGGAGATACGCAGTATTTT
NA	TRBV28	TRBJ1-2	NA	CATVLSSLAGGYTF	TGTGCCACCGTCCTTTCCAGCCTAGCGGGGGGCTACACCTTC
NA	TRBV7-3	TRBJ2-5	NA	CASSPLGDDRKTQYF	TGTGCCAGCAGCCCCCTTGGGGACGACCGGAAGACCCAGTACTTC
few	TRBV9	TRBJ2-1	TRBD2	CASSVVGRGSYNEQFF	TGTGCCAGCAGCGTAGTAGGGAGGGGCTCCTACAATGAGCAGTTCTTC
NA	TRBV29-1	TRBJ1-5	TRBD1	CSVGGGQGSNQPQHF	TGCAGCGTTGGTGGGGGACAGGGGAGCAATCAGCCCCAGCATTTT
few	TRBV24-1	TRBJ2-1	NA	CATNGGVGGRNEQFF	TGTGCCACCAACGGAGGAGTTGGGGGTAGGAATGAGCAGTTCTTC
many	TRBV15	TRBJ2-7	NA	CATSRDLSSEQYF	TGTGCCACCAGCAGAGACCTGAGTTCCGAGCAGTACTTC
NA	TRBV21-1	TRBJ1-5	NA	CASSKGDRAQHF	TGTGCCAGCAGCAAAGGGGACAGGGCCCAGCATTTT
few	TRBV7-6	TRBJ1-1	TRBD1	CASSPRTGGSEAFF	TGTGCCAGCAGCCCTCGGACAGGGGGAAGTGAAGCTTTCTTT
few	TRBV6-6	TRBJ1-2	NA	CASRREGPTPGNTF	TGTGCCAGCCGTAGAGAGGGACCGACTCCTGGCAACACCTTC
NA	TRBV19	TRBJ1-5	NA	CASKLNNQPQHF	TGTGCCAGTAAGCTGAACAATCAGCCCCAGCATTTT
few	TRBV7-3	TRBJ2-7	NA	CASSLNSGLGEQYF	TGTGCCAGCAGTCTTAACAGTGGCCTGGGGGAGCAGTACTTC
NA	TRBV28	TRBJ1-1	TRBD1	CASSSIRGLSNTEAFF	TGTGCCAGCAGTTCAATCAGGGGGCTAAGTAACACTGAAGCTTTCTTT
NA	TRBV20-1	TRBJ1-2	NA	CSATRQRHYGYTF	TGCAGTGCAACCAGACAGAGACACTATGGCTACACCTTC
many	TRBV7-2	TRBJ2-1	NA	CASSLRRDYFQFF	TGTGCCAGCAGCTTAAGGAGAGACTATTTCCAGTTCTTC
few	TRBV7-6	TRBJ2-3	NA	CASSGLGLASTDTQYF	TGTGCCAGCAGCGGGCTGGGACTCGCCAGCACAGATACGCAGTATTTT
NA	TRBV27	TRBJ1-1	TRBD1	CASSYTGVWAEAFF	TGTGCCAGCAGCTATACAGGGGTTTGGGCTGAAGCTTTCTTT
once	TRBV5-4	TRBJ1-1	TRBD1	CASSTPGQATEAFF	TGTGCCAGCAGCACCCCGGGACAGGCGACTGAAGCTTTCTTT
NA	TRBV27	TRBJ2-7	TRBD1	CASRASGTGSYEQYF	TGTGCCAGCAGGGCATCCGGGACAGGCTCCTACGAGCAGTACTTC
many	TRBV12-3/TRBV12-4	TRBJ2-7	NA	CASSLEYEQYF	TGTGCCAGCAGTTTAGAGTACGAGCAGTACTTC
NA	TRBV7-9	TRBJ1-5	NA	CASSPPGPNQPQHF	TGTGCCAGCAGCCCCCCGGGGCCCAATCAGCCCCAGCATTTT
NA	TRBV12-3/TRBV12-4	TRBJ2-1	NA	CASSFPQPRGDEQFF	TGTGCCAGCAGTTTTCCCCAGCCGAGAGGGGATGAGCAGTTCTTC
NA	TRBV20-1	TRBJ2-7	NA	CSGLDTYEQYF	TGCAGTGGCCTCGACACTTACGAGCAGTACTTC
NA	TRBV28	TRBJ2-7	NA	CASSLLTGRGWRYEQYF	TGTGCCAGCAGTTTATTAACGGGGAGGGGGTGGCGGTACGAGCAGTACTTC
NA	TRBV20-1	TRBJ1-2	NA	CSARDGSNYGYTF	TGCAGTGCTAGAGACGGGAGCAACTATGGCTACACCTTC
NA	TRBV29-1	TRBJ2-4	NA	CSFRSQGTKNIQYF	TGCAGCTTCCGCAGTCAGGGAACCAAAAACATTCAGTACTTC
NA	TRBV5-1	TRBJ2-5	TRBD2	CASKRSGTTQETQYF	TGCGCCAGCAAACGAAGCGGGACGACTCAAGAGACCCAGTACTTC